These 26 T cell receptor beta chains were all obtained from the same sample, sequenced in a study of T cells expressing NK-cell markers. After re-calling the 5' RACE reads, TCRdb lists one entry per CDR3 protein, DNA absent. The sample features fewer than 400,000 distinct CDR3 sequences, with about 10% in its top ten. Sequencing was performed on blood T cells: a sorted CD56 or NKG2C T cell subset, CD4+ or CD8+ T cells, or bulk PBMC T cells (not recorded which). Receptors were obtained from a woman in her fifties or sixties in good health.

The chain carries TRBV5-1 and TRBJ2-5; TCRdb names TRBD2, which stays unverified in the absence of DNA. The germline V gene has CDR1 SGHRS and CDR2 YFSETQ. The CDR3 contains 18 residues. CDR3 region: CASSLGTSGSMILETQYF. Full variable domain (remainder filled in from reference TRBV5-1 and TRBJ2-5): KAGVTQTPRYLIKTRGQQVTLSCSPISGHRSVSWYQQTPGQGLQFLFEYFSETQRNKGNFPGRFSGRQFSNSRSEMNVSTLELGDSALYLCASSLGTSGSMILETQYFGPGTRLLVL.

V and J are TRBV5-1 and TRBJ1-1. Germline CDR1 reads SGHRS; CDR2 reads YFSETQ. There are 16 residues in the CDR3. Here the CDR3 reads CASSLRDFSANTEAFF.

V is TRBV12-3 or TRBV12-4 and J is TRBJ2-4; TCRdb's D call, TRBD2, is unchecked because there is no DNA. The CDR3 extends over 18 amino acids. The CDR3 sequence is CASSFTGLELLAKNIQYF.

This chain joins TRBV6-5 and TRBJ2-1; TCRdb's D gene call, TRBD2, goes unchecked for lack of DNA. The germline CDR1 and CDR2 sequences are MNHEY and SVGAGI. There are 13 residues in the CDR3. The CDR3 protein is CASREDYRDEQFF.

The J gene is TRBJ2-3, the V gene TRBV5-1. From germline, CDR1 is SGHRS and CDR2 YFSETQ. The CDR3 length is 15 residues. The CDR3 reads CASSLANPSTDTQYF.

The chain joins TRBV7-9 to TRBJ1-2. This CDR3 contains 13 residues. Germline CDR1 reads SEHNR; CDR2 reads FQNEAQ (reference sequence). CDR3 loop: CASSLALEGGYTF.

The CDR3 sequence is CAWSVVGSFSEQFF. V and J are TRBV30 and TRBJ2-1; absent DNA, TCRdb's TRBD2 call cannot be checked. The CDR3 extends over 14 amino acids. Germline V gene sequence: CDR1 GTSNPN, CDR2 SVGIG (reference sequence).

The V gene is TRBV12-3 or TRBV12-4, the J gene TRBJ2-1; absent DNA, TCRdb's TRBD2 call cannot be checked. The CDR3 contains 19 residues. The CDR3 protein is CASSLNPRGTSGEYNEQFF.

This chain joins TRBV12-3 or TRBV12-4 and TRBJ2-2; TCRdb's D call, TRBD2, is unchecked because there is no DNA. The CDR3 is made up of 16 amino acids. The CDR3 here is CASSLRSAANTGELFF.

This chain connects TRBV12-3 or TRBV12-4 to TRBJ2-1; checking the TCRdb D call of TRBD1 is not possible without DNA. The CDR3 is made up of 13 amino acids. The CDR3 here is CASSLWVEGEQFF.

The chain couples TRBV7-7 to TRBJ2-1; checking the TCRdb D call of TRBD1 is not possible without DNA. Germline CDR1 is SSHAT and CDR2 is FNYEAQ (reference sequence). This CDR3 comprises 16 residues. The chain's CDR3 is CASSLTGTGAYNEQFF.

V usage is TRBV4-2 and J usage is TRBJ1-1. Germline V gene sequence: CDR1 LGHNA, CDR2 YNFKEQ. The CDR3 covers 16 residues. CDR3: CASSQAFRVSFDEAFF.

The CDR3 reads CSAARFSNQPQHF. The genes are TRBV20-1 and TRBJ1-5; the TRBD1 assignment by TCRdb is unverifiable without DNA. CDR1 and CDR2 (germline): DFQATT, SNEGSKA (reference sequence). This CDR3 is 13 amino acids long.

V usage is TRBV7-2 and J usage is TRBJ2-1. The CDR3 totals 14 residues. Germline V gene sequence: CDR1 SGHTA, CDR2 FQGNSA. The CDR3 protein is CASSLDGSGNEQFF.

This chain joins TRBV4-2 and TRBJ2-2. Germline CDR1 is LGHNA and CDR2 is YNFKEQ. CDR3 length equals 15 residues. Here the CDR3 reads CASSQSVGVAGELFF.

The genes are TRBV24-1 and TRBJ1-1. The CDR3 totals 13 residues. From germline, CDR1 is KGHDR and CDR2 SFDVKD. Here the CDR3 reads CATSSGGGTEAFF.

This chain connects TRBV28 to TRBJ2-2; TCRdb calls TRBD2, which cannot be checked without DNA. The CDR3 extends over 15 amino acids. CDR1 and CDR2 from the germline V gene are MDHEN and SYDVKM. The CDR3 reads CASSWRTSHTGELFF.

The rearrangement uses TRBV10-1 and TRBJ1-1. Per germline, CDR1 WNHNN and CDR2 SYGVQD (reference sequence). This CDR3 is 13 amino acids long. The CDR3 sequence: CASSGGPWGEAFF.

The chain is built from TRBV10-3 and TRBJ2-3; TCRdb indicates TRBD2, and absent DNA this call remains unverified. The CDR3 extends over 17 amino acids. Germline values: CDR1 ENHRY, CDR2 SYGVKD. The chain's CDR3 is CAISVPGLAGATDTQYF.

V is TRBV5-1 and J is TRBJ2-5; TCRdb calls TRBD2, which cannot be checked without DNA. This CDR3 comprises 17 residues. CDR1 is SGHRS and CDR2 is YFSETQ in the germline V gene. CDR3 sequence reads: CASSLGSSGLGGETQYF.

The CDR3: CATSDPAFLQETQYF. This sequence joins TRBV24-1 and TRBJ2-5. Per germline, CDR1 KGHDR and CDR2 SFDVKD. This CDR3 has 15 amino acids.

The chain uses TRBV7-6 and TRBJ2-2; TCRdb designates TRBD1, a call that cannot be tested without DNA. The germline CDR1 and CDR2 sequences are SGHVS and FNYEAQ. This CDR3 has 16 amino acids. The CDR3 sequence is CASSLAGQANTGELFF.

This chain connects TRBV7-2 to TRBJ2-1. Germline V gene sequence: CDR1 SGHTA, CDR2 FQGNSA. The CDR3 is 13 amino acids. This chain's CDR3 is CASSFPERNEQFF.

The rearrangement joins TRBV5-1 to TRBJ2-7; the TCRdb call, TRBD2, lacks DNA for checking. Germline V gives CDR1 SGHRS, CDR2 YFSETQ. The CDR3 has 15 residues. The CDR3 sequence is CASSPEAGGISEQYF.

This chain joins TRBV20-1 and TRBJ2-1; TCRdb names TRBD2, which stays unverified in the absence of DNA. There are 15 residues in the CDR3. The germline V gene has CDR1 DFQATT and CDR2 SNEGSKA (reference sequence). CDR3: CSAPDRIAGQNEQFF.

The chain employs TRBV10-3 and TRBJ2-7. The CDR3 contains 12 residues. The germline V gene has CDR1 ENHRY and CDR2 SYGVKD. CDR3 residues: CAISESAYEQYF.